This T cell receptor (beta chain) was recovered during a study of cytomegalovirus exposure and HLA in healthy donors. Regarding the study as a whole: The classifier was said to identify cytomegalovirus status with high specificity and sensitivity. The tendency of first-cohort TCR clusters to co-occur in the approximately 120 validation repertoires was identified by a subsequent analysis. The study flagged fewer than 200 TCR beta chains as cytomegalovirus-associated.

This table comes from immunoSEQ multiplex PCR, and its TCRdb copy is limited to in-frame clones, with some not included. The sample consists of about 150,000 clones, roughly 90% of them appearing once. This clone was detected only a few times. The antigen is undetermined. Trimming left V 8 bases short and J 3 bases short, with 14 bases between. The CDR3 has 14 residues. The germline gives CDR1 MGHDK, CDR2 SYGVNS. V and J are TRBV25-1 and TRBJ1-5; tentatively, D is TRBD1 (5 bases). The sequenced sample was PBMCs. The receptor comes from a man between 18 and 35 years old in good health and CMV-seropositive. CDR3 nucleotides: TGTGCCAGCCCTCTCGGGACTATCAATCAGCCCCAGCATTTT. It is translated as CASPLGTINQPQHF.